The subject of this entry is one T cell receptor (beta chain). In the authors' methods: Reference gene primer amplification yielded estimated nucleated cell counts. This table comes from immunoSEQ multiplex PCR, and its TCRdb copy is limited to in-frame clones, with some not included. V and J calls and clone size are copied from that table; D and trimming were computed from the DNA. This sample has about 220,000 clones; roughly 90% occur once, and the top ten carry about 2.6%. The data are from a study of blood T cell repertoires in COVID-19. Germline CDR1 MGHDK, CDR2 SYGVNS. The V end was cut by 2 bases, the J end by 5 bases, with 10 bases between. This CDR3 region has 13 residues. Study members were between 18 and 89 years old and lived in roughly 24 US regions. Participants' own reports of clinical history determined their cohort assignment. Recovered status in Cohort 3 required two negative PCRs, clearance, or symptom resolution.

The chain links TRBV25-1 to TRBJ2-7; maybe TRBD1 (6 bases). The TCR comes from a woman in her twenties or thirties who had recovered from COVID-19. The material sequenced was PBMCs or T cells enriched from blood (not recorded which). This CDR3 reads CASSERRGHEQYF. CDR3 nucleotide sequence: TGTGCCAGCAGTGAACGCAGGGGCCACGAGCAGTACTTC.